This T cell receptor beta chain was sequenced in a study of blood T cell repertoires in COVID-19. Study-wide background: Sites across the United States, Italy and Spain contributed samples from acute and convalescent COVID-19.

Authors' data handling: Using reference gene primer amplification, nucleated cell counts were estimated. Clones were read by immunoSEQ multiplex PCR, and TCRdb kept only the in-frame ones, dropping some. D and trimming come from the DNA, and the V and J calls and clone size come from that table. The sample includes about 210,000 clones, about 82% seen only once; the top ten take 5.6%. The participants were between roughly 18 and 89 years old and came from under 25 US areas. Cohorts were based on clinical histories the participants reported. The CDR3 loop spans 15 amino acids. Trimming cost V 3 bases and J 6 bases; bases outside gene matches: 6. Germline V lookup: CDR1 LGHDT, CDR2 YNNKEL (reference sequence).

The V call is TRBV3-1 (or the pseudogene TRBV3-2), the J call TRBJ1-4, with 8 bases that match TRBD1. The receptor comes from a middle-aged man with acute COVID-19. Sequences were obtained from PBMCs or T cells enriched from blood (not recorded which). The CDR3 nucleotides are TGTGCCAGCAGCCAGACAGGGGCGGTTGATGAAAAACTGTTTTTT. The encoded protein is CASSQTGAVDEKLFF.